This T cell receptor (beta chain) stems from a study of early T cells in non-severe SARS-CoV-2 infection. About the research overall: Bulk RNA taken from unsorted whole blood was sequenced, leaving chains unpaired. Overall study results and limits: Matches to VDJdb favored anti-spike CD8 responses and missed private and CD4 specificities.

In the library, individual cDNA molecules carried attached unique molecular identifiers. TCRdb passed the 5' RACE reads through MiXCR, listing each CDR3 protein once. The sample comprises about 27,000 distinct CDR3 sequences, approximately 4% of which are singletons, and 5% to 8% rests with the top ten. Trimming took 5 bases from V and 7 from J, leaving 9 bases between them. Looked up from germline, CDR1 is MNHEY and CDR2 is SVGEGT. The CDR3 covers 11 residues. This clonotype has a count of ten or more. The target antigen is unknown. The rearrangement links TRBV6-2 or TRBV6-3 to TRBJ2-7; D unresolved. Sequencing was performed on whole blood. The sequence was obtained from an adult who was a healthcare worker with PCR-confirmed SARS-CoV-2 infection or an uninfected control (not recorded which). In DNA, the CDR3 is TGTGCCAGCAGTCCCTGGGGAGAGCAGTACTTC. This sequence encodes CASSPWGEQYF.